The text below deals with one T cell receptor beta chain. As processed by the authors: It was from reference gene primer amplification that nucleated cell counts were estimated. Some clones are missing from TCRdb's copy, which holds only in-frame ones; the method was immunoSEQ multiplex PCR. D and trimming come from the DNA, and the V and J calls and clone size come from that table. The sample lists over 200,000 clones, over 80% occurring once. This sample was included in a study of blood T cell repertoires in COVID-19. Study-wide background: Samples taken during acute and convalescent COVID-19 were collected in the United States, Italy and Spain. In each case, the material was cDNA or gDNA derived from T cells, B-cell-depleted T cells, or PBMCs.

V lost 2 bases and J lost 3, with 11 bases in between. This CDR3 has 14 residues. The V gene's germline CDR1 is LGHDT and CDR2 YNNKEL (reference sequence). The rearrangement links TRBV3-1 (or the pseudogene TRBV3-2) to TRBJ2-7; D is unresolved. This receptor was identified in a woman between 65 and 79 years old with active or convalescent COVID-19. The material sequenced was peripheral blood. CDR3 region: CASSQPSRGYEQYF. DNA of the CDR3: TGTGCCAGCAGCCAACCGTCGAGAGGCTACGAGCAGTACTTC.